The next 24 T cell receptor beta chains were all read from a single sample in a study of T cell responses to AZD1222 COVID-19 vaccine. Sequencing used immunoSEQ multiplex PCR; TCRdb keeps in-frame clones, though not all of them. The table has tens of thousands of clones, 60% to 85% seen once. Sequences were derived from peripheral blood, sampled 28 days after the second AZD1222 dose. All receptors come from an adult who received the AZD1222 COVID-19 vaccine.

The chain couples TRBV7-9 to TRBJ2-5, with 9 bases fitting TRBD1. The V segment lost 7 bases and the J segment 4 bases; nucleotides outside the gene matches: 13. The CDR3 loop spans 16 amino acids. In germline, CDR1 is SEHNR, CDR2 FQNEAQ (reference sequence). The CDR3 protein is CASISTGTGNLETQYF. The CDR3 region has the DNA TGTGCCAGCATCAGCACCGGGACAGGGAATCTAGAGACCCAGTACTTC.

This clone was counted a single time. The chain joins TRBV5-1 to TRBJ2-7; 7 nucleotides agree with TRBD1. The CDR3 consists of 13 residues. Germline V CDR1 and CDR2: SGHRS, YFSETQ. With V trimmed by 2 bases and J by 3 bases, 2 bases remained unmatched. The CDR3 spells CASSFAGGYEQYF. The CDR3, as DNA: TGCGCCAGCAGCTTTGCAGGGGGCTACGAGCAGTACTTC.

This chain connects TRBV4-2 to TRBJ2-2; TRBD1 might be the D (6 bases). This CDR3 comprises 14 residues. Germline V gene sequence: CDR1 LGHNA, CDR2 YNFKEQ. V was pared by 4 bases and J by 8 bases, with 14 bases between. The CDR3 sequence: CASSRDRTAGELFF. The CDR3 nucleotides read TGTGCCAGCAGCCGCGACAGGACTGCGGGGGAGCTGTTTTTT.

This chain connects TRBV3-1 (or the pseudogene TRBV3-2) to TRBJ1-1; 12 nucleotides agree with TRBD1. Trimming took 5 bases from V and 6 from J; bases not matched to a gene: 4. Germline CDR1 is LGHDT and CDR2 is YNNKEL (reference sequence). This CDR3 is 14 amino acids long. CDR3 in DNA: TGTGCCAGCAGCTCGGGACAGGGGGCGGCTGAAGCTTTCTTT. Protein product: CASSSGQGAAEAFF.

As concerns this clone: One end of the junction is discordant with germline, which a read error may explain. The chain recombines TRBV19 with TRBJ1-1, with a tentative D call TRBD1 (6 bases). Germline V gives CDR1 LNHDA, CDR2 SQIVND (reference sequence). The CDR3 is made up of 14 amino acids. This chain's CDR3 is CASIPGAPNIEAFF. In DNA, the CDR3 is TGTGCCAGTATCCCAGGGGCTCCGAACATTGAAGCTTTCTTT.

The chain carries TRBV2 and TRBJ1-3, with no clear D. The CDR3 covers 13 residues. In germline, CDR1 is SNHLY, CDR2 FYNNEI. Trimming cost V 6 bases and J 0 bases, with 6 bases left between them. The CDR3 sequence: CASRFLSGNTIYF. In nucleotides, the CDR3 is TGTGCCAGCAGGTTTCTCTCTGGAAACACCATATATTTT.

The CDR3 nucleotides read TGTGCCAGCAGCTACGGATCCTACGAGCAGTACTTC. Residues: CASSYGSYEQYF. J is TRBJ2-7 and V is TRBV7-2, with unresolved D. CDR3 size: 12 residues. In germline, CDR1 is SGHTA, CDR2 FQGNSA. The V end lost 4 bases, the J end lost 1 base, and 5 bases lay between the germline ends.

The CDR3: CASFRYGHKQETQYF. The DNA of the CDR3 is TGTGCCAGCTTCCGTTACGGACATAAACAAGAGACCCAGTACTTC. The chain combines TRBV7-9 with TRBJ2-5, with D possibly matching TRBD1 (5 bases). V lost 8 bases and J lost 2, with 18 bases in between. The CDR3 is 15 amino acids. Germline V gene sequence: CDR1 SEHNR, CDR2 FQNEAQ (reference sequence).

The V gene is TRBV11-2, the J gene TRBJ2-2, with 7 nucleotides matching TRBD1. Trimming took 1 base from V and 4 from J; bases not matched to a gene: 3. This CDR3 comprises 15 residues. The germline V gene encodes CDR1 SGHAT and CDR2 FQNNGV. The CDR3 region has the DNA TGTGCCAGCAGCTTAGTCGCAGGGGGCACCGGGGAGCTGTTTTTT. It yields the protein CASSLVAGGTGELFF.

DNA of the CDR3: TGTGCCAGCAGCTTAATGGCAGGTCAGGAGTATTTT. It codes for CASSLMAGQEYF. The chain employs TRBV7-9 and TRBJ2-3, with no clear D. V lost 2 bases to trimming and J lost 13 bases, with 13 bases between them. Germline CDR1 SEHNR, CDR2 FQNEAQ (reference sequence). CDR3 length: 12 amino acids.

The V call is TRBV19, the J call TRBJ2-7, with D uncertain. Per germline, CDR1 LNHDA and CDR2 SQIVND (reference sequence). Trimming cost V 5 bases and J 6 bases, with 20 bases left between them. The CDR3 loop spans 15 amino acids. The CDR3 here is CASSGTVDKRSEQYF. CDR3 nucleotides: TGTGCCAGTAGTGGAACAGTCGATAAGCGCAGCGAGCAGTACTTC.

J is TRBJ1-5 and V is TRBV6-5, with a weak D call TRBD1 (6 bases). Germline CDR1 and CDR2: MNHEY and SVGAGI. The germline V and J ends were trimmed by 7 bases and 0 bases, with 13 bases remaining between them. The CDR3 is 15 residues long. In DNA, the CDR3 is TGTGCCAGCACTGCGGACAGACTTAGCAATCAGCCCCAGCATTTT. This codes for CASTADRLSNQPQHF.

V and J are TRBV12-1 and TRBJ1-5. TRBV12-1 is an annotated pseudogene. CDR3 length equals 17 residues. CDR3 sequence reads: CASSPVGGKYCGQPQHF. CDR3 nucleotides: TGTGCCAGCAGCCCTGTGGGGGGAAAATATTGCGGTCAGCCCCAGCATTTT.

The chain joins TRBV12-3 or TRBV12-4 to TRBJ2-7; D ambiguous. The CDR3 runs to 13 residues. The germline V and J ends were trimmed by 1 base and 5 bases, with 9 bases remaining between them. For the CDR3, the DNA is TGTGCCAGCAGTTTAGTAGGTTTTGACGAGCAGTACTTC. It encodes CASSLVGFDEQYF.

In this sample, this clone turned up a few times. The rearrangement uses TRBV3-1 (or the pseudogene TRBV3-2) and TRBJ2-7; D is possibly TRBD2 (6 bases). CDR3 size: 13 residues. With 10 bases removed from V and 7 bases from J, the gap between germline ends came to 20 bases. Per the germline V gene, CDR1 is LGHDT and CDR2 is YNNKEL (reference sequence). The CDR3 sequence is CATSSASAGEQYF. The CDR3 DNA reads as TGTGCCACAAGTTCCGCTAGCGCAGGGGAGCAGTACTTC.

The V call is TRBV6-6, the J call TRBJ2-3; D unclear. CDR3 length equals 14 residues. V gave up 7 bases and J gave up 3 bases, with 14 bases separating them. Germline-derived CDR1 and CDR2 are MNHNY and SVGAGI (reference sequence). The CDR3 loop is CASTAEIVTDTQYF. CDR3 DNA sequence: TGTGCCAGCACGGCCGAAATCGTGACAGATACGCAGTATTTT.

The J gene is TRBJ1-4, the V gene TRBV6-2 or TRBV6-3; unclear D gene. Germline CDR1 and CDR2: MNHEY and SVGEGT. Trimming took off 3 bases at V and 3 bases at J, with 8 bases between the two ends. The CDR3 is made up of 14 amino acids. As DNA, the CDR3 is TGTGCCAGCAGTTATTTCCTGGCTAATGAAAAACTGTTTTTT. This gives the protein CASSYFLANEKLFF.

The V and J genes are TRBV19 and TRBJ2-4; 10 bases match TRBD1. The CDR3 covers 15 residues. Per germline, CDR1 LNHDA and CDR2 SQIVND (reference sequence). The ends lost 6 bases at V and 6 bases at J; junction bases unmatched: 8. The CDR3 reads CASRGPGQGTNIQYF. The CDR3 DNA is TGTGCCAGTAGGGGACCGGGACAGGGGACAAACATTCAGTACTTC.

J is TRBJ2-7 and V is TRBV20-1; no clear D. The CDR3 has 11 amino acids. Germline V CDR1 and CDR2: DFQATT, SNEGSKA (reference sequence). V was pared by 3 bases and J by 5 bases, with 8 bases between. In DNA form, the CDR3 reads TGCAGTGCTAGCCGGGCCGACGAGCAGTACTTC. As protein: CSASRADEQYF.

V gene TRBV4-1 combines with J gene TRBJ2-1; 10 bases are a match to TRBD2. Germline CDR1 MGHRA, CDR2 YSYEKL. CDR3 length: 17 amino acids. V dropped 0 bases and J dropped 2; count of bases not matched to a gene: 4. The CDR3 nucleotides are TGCGCCAGCAGCCAAGACCCACTAGCGGGGCCCTACAATGAGCAGTTCTTC. Residues: CASSQDPLAGPYNEQFF.

The V and J genes are TRBV18 and TRBJ1-6, with TRBD1 matching over 8 bases. The CDR3 has 15 residues. V shed 3 bases and J 10 bases; nucleotides not matched to a gene: 8. Looked up from germline, CDR1 is KGHSH and CDR2 is LQKENI. CDR3 loop: CASSPRTGSESPLHF. CDR3 coding DNA: TGTGCCAGCTCACCCCGGACAGGGTCTGAATCACCCCTCCACTTT.

This clone has more than one count but fewer than ten. This sequence joins TRBV18 and TRBJ1-1, with 7 bases that match TRBD1. The CDR3 loop spans 17 amino acids. Trimming removed 1 base from V and 0 bases from J; junction bases left unmatched: 8. In germline, CDR1 is KGHSH, CDR2 LQKENI. Written as DNA, the CDR3 is TGTGCCAGCTCACCACGGGGGACAGCCTCGATGAACACTGAAGCTTTCTTT. Amino acid sequence: CASSPRGTASMNTEAFF. Drawing the rest from reference TRBV18 and TRBJ1-1, the complete variable domain is NAGVMQNPRHLVRRRGQEARLRCSPMKGHSHVYWYRQLPEEGLKFMVYLQKENIIDESGMPKERFSAEFPKEGPSILRIQQVVRGDSAAYFCASSPRGTASMNTEAFFGQGTRLTVV.

The genes are TRBV10-3 and TRBJ1-5; 9 nucleotides agree with TRBD1. CDR3 length equals 14 residues. The germline CDR1 and CDR2 sequences are ENHRY and SYGVKD. The V segment lost 6 bases and the J segment 7 bases; nucleotides outside the gene matches: 7. Written as DNA, the CDR3 is TGTGCCATCAGCGGGGACAGGGACGGGCAGCCCCAGCATTTT. Its protein is CAISGDRDGQPQHF.

The J gene is TRBJ1-1, the V gene TRBV7-3; 9 nucleotides match TRBD1. Trimming took 5 bases from V and 0 from J; bases not matched to a gene: 4. Per the germline V gene, CDR1 is SGHTA and CDR2 is FQGTGA. This CDR3 spans 15 amino acids. CDR3 in DNA: TGTGCCAGCAGCGGGACAGGGAACATGAACACTGAAGCTTTCTTT. Translated, it gives CASSGTGNMNTEAFF.